This T cell receptor (beta chain) derives from a study of blood T cells in healthy people across ages. This CDR3 is 17 amino acids long. Trimming took off 5 bases at V and 2 bases at J, with 16 bases between the two ends. CDR1 is MNHNS, CDR2 SASEGT, per germline. Together with a sample-barcoded 5' primer, a J-beta primer mix was included in a second PCR lasting about 7 to 12 cycles. TCRdb analysed the 5' RACE reads with MiXCR anew, one entry per CDR3 protein. The sample carries 1.5 million to 2 million distinct CDR3 sequences, about 50% recorded once. Healthy Caucasian individuals from Russia aged roughly 6 to 100 served as donors. Study findings and constraints: Changes in expanded clonotypes were possibly confounded, as the CMV status of donors was unknown.

A few counts support this clonotype. Its antigen is still unknown. This clonotype originated in a middle-aged woman in good health. This sequence joins TRBV6-1 and TRBJ2-6; no clear D gene. Sequenced sample: blood. CDR3 protein: CASSPIRASAGANVLTF. Here the CDR3 DNA reads TGTGCCAGCAGTCCTATTCGGGCCTCCGCTGGGGCCAACGTCCTGACTTTC.